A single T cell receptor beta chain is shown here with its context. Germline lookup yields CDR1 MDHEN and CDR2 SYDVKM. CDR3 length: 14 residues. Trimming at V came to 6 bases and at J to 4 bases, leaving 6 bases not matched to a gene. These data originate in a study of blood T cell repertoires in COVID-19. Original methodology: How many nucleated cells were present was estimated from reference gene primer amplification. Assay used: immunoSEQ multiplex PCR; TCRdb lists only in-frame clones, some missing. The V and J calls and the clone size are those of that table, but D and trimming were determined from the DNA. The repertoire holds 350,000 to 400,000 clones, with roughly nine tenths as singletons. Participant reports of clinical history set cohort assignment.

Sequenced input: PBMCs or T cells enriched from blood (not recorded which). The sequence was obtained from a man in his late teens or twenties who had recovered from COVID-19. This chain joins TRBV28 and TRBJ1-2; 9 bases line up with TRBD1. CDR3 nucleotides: TGTGCCAGCAGCTTAACGGACAGGGGCTATGGCTACACCTTC. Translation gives CASSLTDRGYGYTF.